These 7 T cell receptor beta chains came from one sample sequenced in a study of technical replicates of blood from a handful of donors. The assay was immunoSEQ multiplex PCR, and TCRdb's table has in-frame clones only and misses some. The sample has 40,000 to 60,000 clones; around 90% are singletons. The sequenced sample consisted of PBMCs. Receptor source: a human donor in good health. Some clones in this sample may be carry-over from other donors' samples.

V is TRBV7-2 and J is TRBJ2-1; D is ambiguous. This CDR3 has 13 amino acids. Trimming left V 5 bases short and J 7 bases short, with 12 bases between. Germline V CDR1 and CDR2: SGHTA, FQGNSA. The CDR3 reads CASSHPWANEQFF. The DNA for the CDR3 is TGTGCCAGCAGCCACCCCTGGGCGAATGAGCAGTTCTTC.

This clone was seen once. The J gene is TRBJ2-3, the V gene TRBV27; 7 nucleotides agree with TRBD1. Germline V lookup: CDR1 MNHEY, CDR2 SMNVEV (reference sequence). J gave up 2 bases and V 2 bases, and 7 bases lay outside the gene matches. CDR3 length: 16 residues. The CDR3 region has the DNA TGTGCCAGCAGTTTAGAAGGGACAGCGAACACAGATACGCAGTATTTT. This translates into CASSLEGTANTDTQYF.

The chain uses TRBV23-1 and TRBJ2-3; D is ambiguous. TRBV23-1 counts as an open reading frame of uncertain function. CDR3 length equals 12 residues. Trimming stripped 4 bases from V and 2 bases from J, with 4 bases between. The CDR3 spells CASSLLTDTQYF. The CDR3 region has the DNA TGCGCCAGCAGTCTCCTCACAGATACGCAGTATTTT.

CDR3 bases: TGTGCCAGCAGTGGACGCCAGGGGGCTGCGAATTCACCCCTCCACTTT. This codes for CASSGRQGAANSPLHF. The chain links TRBV25-1 to TRBJ1-6; 8 bases fit TRBD1. The germline V gene encodes CDR1 MGHDK and CDR2 SYGVNS. CDR3 length: 16 amino acids. V lost 4 bases, J lost 7 bases, and 9 bases stayed unmatched.

The chain has TRBV7-9 and TRBJ2-2; weak D call: TRBD2 (6 bases). V was shortened by 5 bases and J by 6 bases, with 19 bases between the two germline ends. CDR3 length: 16 residues. Looked up from germline, CDR1 is SEHNR and CDR2 is FQNEAQ (reference sequence). The CDR3 region is CASSLTIGTPSGELFF. The CDR3 coding sequence is TGTGCCAGCAGCCTAACAATCGGGACTCCCTCCGGGGAGCTGTTTTTT.

The chain links TRBV4-2 to TRBJ2-7; 11 bases fit TRBD2. This CDR3 comprises 16 residues. The V and J ends lost 1 base and 4 bases, in that order; junction bases with no gene match: 6. Germline values: CDR1 LGHNA, CDR2 YNFKEQ. The CDR3 region has the DNA TGTGCCAGCAGCCAAGCTGGGACTAGCGGACATTACGAGCAGTACTTC. Translation gives CASSQAGTSGHYEQYF.

The CDR3 region is CAISVGTSGTYEQYF. The CDR3 region has the DNA TGTGCCATCAGTGTAGGGACTAGCGGCACCTACGAGCAGTACTTC. This chain joins TRBV10-3 and TRBJ2-7; TRBD2 matches 11 bases. Unmatched junction bases numbered 4, after V lost 4 bases and J lost 2 bases. The length of the CDR3 is 15 residues. Looked up from germline, CDR1 is ENHRY and CDR2 is SYGVKD.